The rows below give T cell receptor beta chains drawn from one sample of a study of T cell responses to AZD1222 COVID-19 vaccine. TCRdb's table, derived via immunoSEQ multiplex PCR, lists solely in-frame clones and lacks some. The table lists over 120,000 clones, roughly 90% of them singletons. The sequences come from peripheral blood, collected 28 days after the second AZD1222 dose. Receptor source: an adult who received the AZD1222 COVID-19 vaccine. The CDR3 runs from the conserved cysteine through the conserved F or W. Each record gives: J gene, V gene, CDR3 protein.

j_gene: TRBJ1-4
v_gene: TRBV28
CDR3aa: CASNQDLGDEKLFF

j_gene: TRBJ2-2
v_gene: TRBV6-6
CDR3aa: CATTNSGGGRPGELFF

j_gene: TRBJ2-5
v_gene: TRBV6-5
CDR3aa: CASSWDRAETQYF

j_gene: TRBJ2-2
v_gene: TRBV5-1
CDR3aa: CASSLVGSGRRVTGELFF

j_gene: TRBJ1-4
v_gene: TRBV28
CDR3aa: CASSPPGGRNEKLFF

j_gene: TRBJ2-7
v_gene: TRBV29-1
CDR3aa: CSGTTSGSTEQYF

j_gene: TRBJ2-2
v_gene: TRBV2
CDR3aa: CASSVGFIGELFF

j_gene: TRBJ1-5
v_gene: TRBV5-1
CDR3aa: CASSLAGGQPQHF

j_gene: TRBJ2-1
v_gene: TRBV5-1
CDR3aa: CASSWGDPSYNEQFF

j_gene: TRBJ2-7
v_gene: TRBV19
CDR3aa: CASSIGTGRYEQYF

j_gene: TRBJ2-1
v_gene: TRBV9
CDR3aa: CASSSTGTVNNEQFF

j_gene: TRBJ2-7
v_gene: TRBV29-1
CDR3aa: CSVLGAAYEQYF

j_gene: TRBJ1-1
v_gene: TRBV6-6
CDR3aa: CASSLPGQKNTEAFF

j_gene: TRBJ2-7
v_gene: TRBV2
CDR3aa: CASKMGHEQYF

j_gene: TRBJ1-5
v_gene: TRBV2
CDR3aa: CASSSGFRMSNQPQHF

j_gene: TRBJ1-6
v_gene: TRBV7-2
CDR3aa: CASSLGGQGAVDSPLHF

j_gene: TRBJ2-5
v_gene: TRBV19
CDR3aa: CASSVRVGETQYF

j_gene: TRBJ1-2
v_gene: TRBV5-4
CDR3aa: CASSLSGGYTF

j_gene: TRBJ2-2
v_gene: TRBV28
CDR3aa: CASSSGQLTGELFF

j_gene: TRBJ1-6
v_gene: TRBV9
CDR3aa: CASSVGSSYNSPLHF

j_gene: TRBJ2-7
v_gene: TRBV30
CDR3aa: CAWSVRRSFGLAGISYEQYF

j_gene: TRBJ1-1
v_gene: TRBV6-2/TRBV6-3
CDR3aa: CASSYGVEGGEAFF

j_gene: TRBJ2-7
v_gene: TRBV9
CDR3aa: CASSPRGHPPPYEQYF

j_gene: TRBJ1-5
v_gene: TRBV6-5
CDR3aa: CASSARQGGDQPQHF

j_gene: TRBJ2-7
v_gene: TRBV13
CDR3aa: CASSLWAGQGNWSYEQYF

j_gene: TRBJ2-1
v_gene: TRBV18
CDR3aa: CASSPRDRGLNEQFF

j_gene: TRBJ2-5
v_gene: TRBV7-2
CDR3aa: CASSLVGQQETQYF

j_gene: TRBJ2-2
v_gene: TRBV18
CDR3aa: CASSPGLTGELFF

j_gene: TRBJ1-3
v_gene: TRBV10-2
CDR3aa: CASSETEAGTGPNTIYF

j_gene: TRBJ1-2
v_gene: TRBV9
CDR3aa: CASSPRLGPNYGYTF

j_gene: TRBJ1-1
v_gene: TRBV19
CDR3aa: CASSMDRRTNTEAFF

j_gene: TRBJ1-1
v_gene: TRBV7-2
CDR3aa: CASSEQGTEAFF

j_gene: TRBJ2-7
v_gene: TRBV27
CDR3aa: CASSFIRGLAPYEQYF

j_gene: TRBJ2-7
v_gene: TRBV20-1
CDR3aa: CSASVVGTTYEQYF

j_gene: TRBJ2-6
v_gene: TRBV2
CDR3aa: CARQGTGANVLTF

j_gene: TRBJ1-5
v_gene: TRBV2
CDR3aa: CASSGSRVNQPQHF

j_gene: TRBJ1-4
v_gene: TRBV11-2
CDR3aa: CASSFSTNEKLFF

j_gene: TRBJ2-1
v_gene: TRBV4-3
CDR3aa: CASSQDRGIGSYNEQFF

j_gene: TRBJ1-2
v_gene: TRBV5-4
CDR3aa: CASSVGLKNNYGYTF

j_gene: TRBJ2-1
v_gene: TRBV28
CDR3aa: CASSIPTGEFEQFF

j_gene: TRBJ1-3
v_gene: TRBV6-5
CDR3aa: CASSFKREFRNTIYF